The T cell receptor beta chain under discussion was sequenced for a study of response to subunit inactivated influenza vaccine. For this clonotype: What it binds is not known.

Germline CDR1 SEHNR, CDR2 FQNEAQ (reference sequence). V lost 0 bases to trimming and J lost 4 bases, with 9 bases between them. The CDR3 has 14 residues. Study-level points and caveats: Authors suggested each seasonal flu vaccination may recruit only limited numbers of new T cells.

TCRdb reanalysed the RT-PCR reads using MiXCR and keeps one entry per CDR3 protein. There are 500,000 to 600,000 distinct CDR3 sequences in the sample; 10% to 15% occur only once, and about an eighth lies in the top ten. This sample comprised PBMCs from blood, obtained 40 to 50 days after vaccination. The TCR originated in a man aged 50 to 59 who received an inactivated influenza vaccine. V is TRBV7-9 and J is TRBJ1-1, with D perhaps matching TRBD1 (5 bases). The CDR3 is CASSLAAQGTEAFF. The CDR3, as DNA: TGTGCCAGCAGCTTAGCTGCCCAGGGCACTGAAGCTTTCTTT.